This passage covers 22 T cell receptor beta chains from one sample sequenced in a study of a mutant IDH1 vaccine in newly diagnosed glioma. Their antigen targets remain unknown. Sequenced by immunoSEQ multiplex PCR; TCRdb stores in-frame clones only, minus some. The data show some 12,000 clones, 81% seen once. Regarding time point: week 47, end of study. Topical imiquimod accompanied each vaccine dose, which consisted of 300 ug of mutant IDH1 20-mer peptide. The material sequenced was PBMCs, taken from a glioma patient whose treatment included an IDH1 peptide vaccine. The source is a man under 40 with glioma.

This chain connects TRBV14 to TRBJ2-7, with 7 bases identical to TRBD1. Germline CDR1 SGHDN, CDR2 FVKESK. The CDR3 runs to 15 residues. The junction had 6 bases not matched to a gene; V was cut back by 4 bases and J by 0 bases. The CDR3 DNA follows: TGTGCCAGCAGCCGACCGGGACAGAGCTCCTACGAGCAGTACTTC. Residues: CASSRPGQSSYEQYF.

This clone was seen a single time. J is TRBJ1-3 and V is TRBV7-9, with D maybe TRBD1 (6 bases). This CDR3 comprises 17 residues. Germline lookup yields CDR1 SEHNR and CDR2 FQNEAQ (reference sequence). Trimming removed 2 bases from V and 0 bases from J, with 14 bases in between. CDR3: CASSLSTWTASGNTIYF. CDR3 nucleotide sequence: TGTGCCAGCAGCTTATCGACATGGACAGCCTCTGGAAACACCATATATTTT.

This clone was seen a single time. The V call is TRBV6-1, the J call TRBJ2-1; 9 bases agree with TRBD1. The J segment lost 5 bases and the V segment lost 10 bases, leaving 9 bases of the junction unmatched. The CDR3 covers 14 residues. Germline V gene lookup returns CDR1 MNHNS and CDR2 SASEGT. The DNA of the CDR3 is TGTGCCACCCGTCGGGACAGGGTGGACAATGAGCAGTTCTTC. This encodes CATRRDRVDNEQFF.

This clone was found a few times. The CDR3 bases are TGCGCCAGCAGCGTTACTAGCGGGAGCTCCTACGAGCAGTACTTC. It codes for CASSVTSGSSYEQYF. The rearrangement joins TRBV5-1 to TRBJ2-7; 11 bases match TRBD2. CDR1 SGHRS and CDR2 YFSETQ come from the germline V gene. V dropped 4 bases and J dropped 0; count of bases not matched to a gene: 3. This CDR3 is built from 15 residues.

J is TRBJ2-1 and V is TRBV4-1, with 11 bases matching TRBD2. The ends lost 1 base at V and 4 bases at J; junction bases unmatched: 3. CDR1 is MGHRA, CDR2 YSYEKL, per germline. CDR3 size: 16 residues. The CDR3 DNA follows: TGCGCCAGCAGCCAAGTTAGACTAGCGGGGTACAATGAGCAGTTCTTC. Its protein is CASSQVRLAGYNEQFF.

This clone was found once. V and J are TRBV12-5 and TRBJ2-7; no clear D. The CDR3 is 14 amino acids. Trimming left V 1 base short and J 3 bases short, with 10 bases between. Germline CDR1 LGHNT, CDR2 FRNRAP. The CDR3 is CASGLGGKGYEQYF. CDR3 coding DNA: TGTGCTAGTGGTTTGGGGGGAAAGGGCTACGAGCAGTACTTC.

The J gene is TRBJ2-1, the V gene TRBV27; TRBD2 agrees at 9 bases. J lost 7 bases, V lost 4 bases, and 11 bases had no gene match. This CDR3 contains 16 residues. Germline values: CDR1 MNHEY, CDR2 SMNVEV (reference sequence). The chain's CDR3 is CASSSLWREGGNEQFF. CDR3 DNA sequence: TGTGCCAGCAGTTCCCTGTGGCGGGAGGGCGGAAATGAGCAGTTCTTC.

Points on this clone: One end of the junction does not line up with germline, which may come from a read error. This chain connects TRBV30 to TRBJ2-7; tentatively, D is TRBD1 or TRBD2 (5 bases each). The length of the CDR3 is 16 residues. The germline gives CDR1 GTSNPN, CDR2 SVGIG (reference sequence). The CDR3 reads CAWNEMYGAPSHEQYF. The CDR3 DNA is TGTGCCTGGAATGAGATGTACGGGGCCCCCTCCCACGAGCAGTACTTC.

CDR3 sequence reads: CASSQPTGSGANVLTF. In DNA form, the CDR3 reads TGTGCCAGCAGTCAACCGACAGGGTCTGGGGCCAACGTCCTGACTTTC. This chain links TRBV27 with TRBJ2-6; 7 bases map to TRBD1. This CDR3 has 16 amino acids. Germline CDR1 is MNHEY and CDR2 is SMNVEV (reference sequence). V was pared by 5 bases and J by 1 base, with 5 bases of the junction left unmatched.

The count of this clone is one. CDR3 protein: CASSEGDRVTKNIQYF. CDR3 DNA sequence: TGTGCCAGCAGTGAGGGGGACAGGGTTACCAAAAACATTCAGTACTTC. The J gene is TRBJ2-4, the V gene TRBV2; 9 bases agree with TRBD1. The CDR3 is 16 residues long. The J segment lost 2 bases and the V segment lost 3 bases, leaving 5 bases of the junction unmatched. Germline V lookup: CDR1 SNHLY, CDR2 FYNNEI.

The chain is built from TRBV9 and TRBJ2-5, with 7 bases aligning to TRBD2. The trim removed 4 bases at V and 2 bases at J, leaving 14 bases unmatched. The CDR3 spans 17 residues. CDR1 and CDR2 from the germline V gene are SGDLS and YYNGEE. The CDR3 DNA reads TGTGCCAGCAGCCCCTTTGGGGGGGACGACTCACAAGAGACCCAGTACTTC. Translated, it gives CASSPFGGDDSQETQYF. The full variable domain, rest sourced from reference TRBV9 and TRBJ2-5, is DSGVTQTPKHLITATGQRVTLRCSPRSGDLSVYWYQQSLDQGLQFLIQYYNGEERAKGNILERFSAQQFPDLHSELNLSSLELGDSALYFCASSPFGGDDSQETQYFGPGTRLLVL.

This clone was found once. The V and J genes are TRBV2 and TRBJ2-7, with 7 nucleotides matching TRBD1. Per the germline V gene, CDR1 is SNHLY and CDR2 is FYNNEI. The CDR3 covers 13 residues. Trimming removed 8 bases from V and 2 bases from J; junction bases left unmatched: 6. The CDR3 is CASGDRRAYEQYF. For the CDR3, the DNA is TGTGCCAGCGGGGACAGAAGAGCCTACGAGCAGTACTTC.

The chain carries TRBV7-8 and TRBJ2-1, with TRBD2 matching 12 bases. The CDR3 has 15 residues. CDR1 and CDR2 from the germline V gene are SGHVS and FQNEAQ. The junction had 3 bases not matched to a gene; V was cut back by 5 bases and J by 4 bases. The CDR3 loop reads CASSLLAGGYNEQFF. CDR3 coding DNA: TGTGCCAGCAGCCTACTAGCGGGAGGATACAATGAGCAGTTCTTC.

The count of this clone is one. The V call is TRBV18, the J call TRBJ2-1; the D gene is possibly TRBD1 (7 bases). The CDR3 runs 15 residues. Germline CDR1 is KGHSH and CDR2 is LQKENI. V gave up 6 bases and J gave up 5 bases, with 17 bases separating them. The CDR3, as DNA: TGTGCCAGCTCTCCAGGGGCAGGGGGGAACAATGAGCAGTTCTTC. Its protein is CASSPGAGGNNEQFF.

The gene calls are TRBV10-3 and TRBJ1-1, with D perhaps TRBD1 (5 bases). This CDR3 comprises 10 residues. The V end was cut by 10 bases, the J end by 7 bases, with 10 bases between. From germline, CDR1 is ENHRY and CDR2 SYGVKD. The chain's CDR3 is CATRGSEAFF. The CDR3 nucleotides are TGTGCCACACGGGGCAGTGAAGCTTTCTTT.

The chain links TRBV11-2 to TRBJ2-4; 7 bases fit TRBD2. The CDR3 spans 12 residues. V trimming: 6 bases; J trimming: 6 bases; junction bases outside the gene matches: 2. CDR1 is SGHAT and CDR2 is FQNNGV in the germline V gene. Here the CDR3 DNA reads TGTGCCAGCAGGGCGGGAGCAAACATTCAGTACTTC. It yields the protein CASRAGANIQYF.

The chain joins TRBV29-1 to TRBJ2-2; 11 nucleotides match TRBD2. The trim removed 3 bases at V and 4 bases at J, leaving 7 bases unmatched. The length of the CDR3 is 16 residues. From germline, CDR1 is SQVTM and CDR2 ANQGSEA. In nucleotides, the CDR3 is TGCAGCGTTGAGGTTAGCGGGAGGGCTTTCACCGGGGAGCTGTTTTTT. Amino acid sequence: CSVEVSGRAFTGELFF.

This clone appeared once. V usage is TRBV5-1 and J usage is TRBJ2-1, with TRBD2 identical over 10 bases. Germline V gene sequence: CDR1 SGHRS, CDR2 YFSETQ. Unmatched junction bases numbered 8, after V lost 4 bases and J lost 4 bases. The CDR3 length is 16 residues. In nucleotides, the CDR3 is TGCGCCAGCAGCACCTCCTCTAGCGGGAGTTACAATGAGCAGTTCTTC. This sequence encodes CASSTSSSGSYNEQFF.

This clone was found a few times. The chain combines TRBV27 with TRBJ1-5, with D possibly TRBD1 on 5 matching bases. Looked up from germline, CDR1 is MNHEY and CDR2 is SMNVEV (reference sequence). V was pared by 4 bases and J by 2 bases, with 21 bases between. This CDR3 has 18 amino acids. In DNA, the CDR3 is TGTGCCAGCAGTTCCTTACGACAGTCGGGCCTGGGCAATCAGCCCCAGCATTTT. Translated: CASSSLRQSGLGNQPQHF.

The chain links TRBV29-1 to TRBJ2-1; D is unresolved. The CDR3 contains 13 residues. The germline CDR1 and CDR2 sequences are SQVTM and ANQGSEA. The V gene lost 7 bases and the J gene lost 0 bases, with 10 bases spanning the gap. Here the CDR3 DNA reads TGCAGCGCCCAGACGAGCTCCTACAATGAGCAGTTCTTC. It yields the protein CSAQTSSYNEQFF.

The chain is built from TRBV25-1 and TRBJ2-2; 9 nucleotides match TRBD1. CDR3 length: 17 residues. The germline gives CDR1 MGHDK, CDR2 SYGVNS. J lost 1 base, V lost 5 bases, and 8 bases had no gene match. This CDR3 reads CASSPLTGQGNTGELFF. The DNA for the CDR3 is TGTGCCAGCAGTCCGTTAACGGGACAGGGGAACACCGGGGAGCTGTTTTTT. The variable domain in full, completed from reference TRBV25-1 and TRBJ2-2, reads EADIYQTPRYLVIGTGKKITLECSQTMGHDKMYWYQQDPGMELHLIHYSYGVNSTEKGDLSSESTVSRIRTEHFPLTLESARPSHTSQYLCASSPLTGQGNTGELFFGEGSRLTVL.

This CDR3 reads CASSQDRRRANTEAFF. CDR3 coding DNA: TGCGCCAGCAGCCAAGATCGTCGCAGGGCCAACACTGAAGCTTTCTTT. The chain couples TRBV4-1 to TRBJ1-1, with D possibly matching TRBD1 (5 bases). V gave up 0 bases and J gave up 2 bases, with 13 bases separating them. Germline loops: CDR1 MGHRA, CDR2 YSYEKL. The CDR3 is made up of 16 amino acids.